The clone carrying this T cell receptor (beta chain) was seen many times. Its cognate antigen is unknown. This record comes from a study of neurological immune-mediated disorders. Study outcomes and limitations: When grouped phylogenetically, the repertoires of 18 of the 34 multiple sclerosis patients fell together in one related-CDR3 cluster, which is a possible signature.

One entry per CDR3 protein, called by TCRdb with MiXCR from the 5' RACE reads. The top ten hold 5% to 6.5% of the sample, which has approximately 100,000 distinct CDR3 sequences, roughly 3.5% seen once. Sequenced: PBMCs. The clonotype was recovered from a woman aged 18-30 years with multiple sclerosis.

Here the CDR3 reads CASRTWGGTGELFF. CDR3 bases: TGTGCCAGCAGAACCTGGGGGGGTACCGGGGAGCTGTTTTTT. V gene TRBV12-3 or TRBV12-4 combines with J gene TRBJ2-2, with 7 bases fitting TRBD2. The CDR3 covers 14 residues. The trim removed 6 bases at V and 5 bases at J, leaving 6 bases unmatched.